The clone carrying this TCR beta chain occurred a few times. Its antigen is currently unknown. This sample was taken from a study of CD8 T cells in ankylosing spondylitis. Library preparation for TCR beta used quantitative 5'-RACE with molecular barcodes. TCRdb passed the 5' RACE reads through MiXCR, listing each CDR3 protein once. The table shows roughly 700,000 distinct CDR3 sequences, with around 19% occurring only once. Study results and caveats: Several of the motif variants were reported before in synovial fluid and blood from reactive arthritis. Reportedly, matched ankylosing spondylitis synovial fluid was significantly enriched for disease-linked clones. Relatively scarce in peripheral blood, disease-linked clones were CD8+. What seemed typical of ankylosing spondylitis blood was a TCR beta motif built from 7 or 8 highly homologous variants.

CDR1 is SGHRS, CDR2 YFSETQ, per germline. The CDR3 runs to 15 residues. Germline trimming cut 2 bases from V and 8 bases from J; bases unmatched to any gene: 7. The rearrangement links TRBV5-1 to TRBJ2-1, with 10 bases identical to TRBD2. This receptor was obtained from a male donor with ankylosing spondylitis. What was sequenced was blood, either unsorted or a sorted T cell fraction (not recorded which). DNA for the CDR3: TGCGCCAGCAGCTTAATAGCGGGGGGAGGAGATGAGCAGTTCTTC. This sequence encodes CASSLIAGGGDEQFF.